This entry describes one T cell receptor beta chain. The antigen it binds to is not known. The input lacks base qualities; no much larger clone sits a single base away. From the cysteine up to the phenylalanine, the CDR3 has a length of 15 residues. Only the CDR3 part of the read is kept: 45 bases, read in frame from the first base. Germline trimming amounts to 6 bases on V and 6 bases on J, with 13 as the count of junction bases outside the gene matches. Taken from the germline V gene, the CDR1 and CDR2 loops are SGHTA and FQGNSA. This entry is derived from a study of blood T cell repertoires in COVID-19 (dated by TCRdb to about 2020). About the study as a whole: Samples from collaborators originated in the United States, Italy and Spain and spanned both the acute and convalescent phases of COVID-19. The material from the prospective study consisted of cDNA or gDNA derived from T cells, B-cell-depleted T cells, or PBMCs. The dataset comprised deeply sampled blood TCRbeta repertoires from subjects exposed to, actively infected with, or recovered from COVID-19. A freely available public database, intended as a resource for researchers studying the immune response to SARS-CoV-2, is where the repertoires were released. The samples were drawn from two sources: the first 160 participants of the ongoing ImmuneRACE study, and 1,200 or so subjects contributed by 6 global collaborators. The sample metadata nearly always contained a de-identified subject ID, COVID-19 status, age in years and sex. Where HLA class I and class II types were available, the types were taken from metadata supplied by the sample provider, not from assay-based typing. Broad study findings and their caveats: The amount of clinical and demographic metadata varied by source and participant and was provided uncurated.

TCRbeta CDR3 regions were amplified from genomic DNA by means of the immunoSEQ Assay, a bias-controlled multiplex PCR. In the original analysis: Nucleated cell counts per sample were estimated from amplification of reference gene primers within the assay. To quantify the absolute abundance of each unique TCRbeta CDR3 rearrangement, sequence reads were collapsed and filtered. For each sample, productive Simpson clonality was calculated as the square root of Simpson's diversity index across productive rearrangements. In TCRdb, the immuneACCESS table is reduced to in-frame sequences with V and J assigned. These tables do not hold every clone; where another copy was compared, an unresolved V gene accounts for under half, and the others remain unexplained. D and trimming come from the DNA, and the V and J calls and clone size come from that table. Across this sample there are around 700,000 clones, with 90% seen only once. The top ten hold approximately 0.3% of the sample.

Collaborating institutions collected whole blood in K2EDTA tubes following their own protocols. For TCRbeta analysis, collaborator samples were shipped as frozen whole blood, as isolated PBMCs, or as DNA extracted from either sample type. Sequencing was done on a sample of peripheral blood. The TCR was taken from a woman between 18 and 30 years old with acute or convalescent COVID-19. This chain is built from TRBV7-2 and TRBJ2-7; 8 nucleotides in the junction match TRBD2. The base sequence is TGTGCCAGCAGTCCCTCGGGGGGGGCGGCCTTCGAGCAGTACTTC. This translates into CASSPSGGAAFEQYF.